This entry lists 20 T cell receptor beta chains sequenced from one sample in a study of OX40 agonist ivuxolimab in advanced cancers. The library was obtained by the immunoSEQ multiplex PCR assay. What TCRdb holds here is the immuneACCESS table cut down to in-frame rearrangements. Part of the clones is not present; checked against another copy, under half of the missing clones reflect an unresolved V gene, and the others are unexplained. In this sample the table shows roughly 61,000 clones, over 80% of which occur a single time. Together, the top ten hold roughly 25% of the sample. This specimen was CD4+ or CD8+ T cells sorted from blood, taken in a trial of the OX40 agonist ivuxolimab. The receptors come from an adult with an advanced solid tumor such as melanoma, head and neck, liver or kidney cancer.

J is TRBJ2-2 and V is TRBV9, with D unclear. V was trimmed by 3 bases and J by 7 bases, leaving 10 bases between them. Germline V CDR1 and CDR2: SGDLS, YYNGEE. The CDR3 covers 13 residues. The CDR3 sequence: CASSAPSGGELFF. The CDR3 coding sequence is TGTGCCAGCAGCGCCCCGAGTGGCGGGGAGCTGTTTTTT.

The V gene is TRBV28, the J gene TRBJ2-1, with D possibly TRBD2 on 5 matching bases. The V and J ends lost 10 bases and 5 bases respectively, with 18 bases between them. Germline loops: CDR1 MDHEN, CDR2 SYDVKM. The CDR3 loop spans 14 amino acids. CDR3 sequence: CATFSGDAHNEQFF. The CDR3 DNA follows: TGTGCCACCTTCTCCGGGGATGCCCACAATGAGCAGTTCTTC.

The chain links TRBV11-2 to TRBJ1-1; possibly TRBD1 for D (5 bases). V was trimmed by 4 bases and J by 1 base, leaving 13 bases between them. The germline CDR1 and CDR2 sequences are SGHAT and FQNNGV. The CDR3 consists of 15 residues. The CDR3 DNA is TGTGCCAGCAGCTACCGGGGACGGTGGAACACTGAAGCTTTCTTT. Translated: CASSYRGRWNTEAFF. Complete variable domain (other parts from reference TRBV11-2 and TRBJ1-1): EAGVAQSPRYKIIEKRQSVAFWCNPISGHATLYWYQQILGQGPKLLIQFQNNGVVDDSQLPKDRFSAERLKGVDSTLKIQPAKLEDSAVYLCASSYRGRWNTEAFFGQGTRLTVV.

The chain links TRBV27 to TRBJ1-2; no reliable D call. V lost 1 base, J lost 4 bases, and 10 bases lay in between. The CDR3 spans 14 residues. Germline V gene data show CDR1 as MNHEY and CDR2 as SMNVEV (reference sequence). The CDR3 spells CASSLFPSLYGYTF. CDR3 coding DNA: TGTGCCAGCAGTTTATTCCCCAGCCTCTATGGCTACACCTTC.

This chain joins TRBV11-2 and TRBJ2-2; TRBD1 matches at 8 bases. V shed 5 bases, J shed 1 base, and the junction held 6 bases outside the gene matches. The CDR3 spans 16 residues. Looked up from germline, CDR1 is SGHAT and CDR2 is FQNNGV. The CDR3 loop is CASSLEDRENTGELFF. CDR3 nucleotide sequence: TGTGCCAGCAGCCTGGAGGACAGGGAGAACACCGGGGAGCTGTTTTTT.

The chain couples TRBV30 to TRBJ2-3; D might be TRBD1 or TRBD2, each matching 6 bases. CDR1 and CDR2 from the germline V gene are GTSNPN and SVGIG (reference sequence). CDR3 length: 13 residues. V was pared by 4 bases and J by 6 bases, with 14 bases between. CDR3 residues: CAWMDQGRDTQYF. As DNA, the CDR3 is TGTGCCTGGATGGACCAGGGGAGGGATACGCAGTATTTT.

The chain combines TRBV11-2 with TRBJ1-3; D gene unclear. CDR1 SGHAT and CDR2 FQNNGV come from the germline V gene. This CDR3 contains 15 residues. V was pared by 0 bases and J by 0 bases, with 6 bases between. CDR3 region: CASSLDSSSGNTIYF. The CDR3 coding sequence is TGTGCCAGCAGCTTAGACTCCTCCTCTGGAAACACCATATATTTT.

The chain recombines TRBV6-6 with TRBJ2-7; weak D call: TRBD1 (5 bases). The CDR3 has 12 amino acids. CDR1 is MNHNY, CDR2 SVGAGI, per germline (reference sequence). Trimming pared 7 bases from V and 6 bases from J, leaving 13 bases between. CDR3 loop: CASIDDRSEQYF. CDR3 nucleotides: TGTGCCAGCATCGACGACAGAAGCGAGCAGTACTTC.

The chain is built from TRBV2 and TRBJ2-1; possible D gene TRBD2, 5 bases. The CDR3 contains 16 residues. Germline-derived CDR1 and CDR2 are SNHLY and FYNNEI. Deletions cut 0 bases from V and 7 bases from J, with 16 bases between. As DNA, the CDR3 is TGTGCCAGCAGTGAAGCAGTCCCTAGCCTGGAAAATGAGCAGTTCTTC. This gives the protein CASSEAVPSLENEQFF.

CDR3 nucleotides: TGTGCCAGCAGCGAAGACAGGGTAGAGAGCTCCTACGAGCAGTACTTC. It encodes CASSEDRVESSYEQYF. The chain couples TRBV5-6 to TRBJ2-7; 7 bases are shared with TRBD1. There are 16 residues in the CDR3. V lost 4 bases and J lost 0; bases outside the gene matches: 10. Germline lookup yields CDR1 SGHDT and CDR2 YYEEEE. The variable domain in full, completed from reference TRBV5-6 and TRBJ2-7, reads DAGVTQSPTHLIKTRGQQVTLRCSPKSGHDTVSWYQQALGQGPQFIFQYYEEEERQRGNFPDRFSGHQFPNYSSELNVNALLLGDSALYLCASSEDRVESSYEQYFGPGTRLTVT.

This chain uses TRBV28 with TRBJ1-6, with unresolved D. Germline V gene data show CDR1 as MDHEN and CDR2 as SYDVKM. The CDR3 loop spans 17 amino acids. V lost 6 bases, J lost 7 bases, and 22 bases lay in between. The CDR3 protein is CASSFVERWMINSPLHF. The CDR3, as DNA: TGTGCCAGCAGCTTCGTCGAACGGTGGATGATAAATTCACCCCTCCACTTT.

This rearrangement joins TRBV9 to TRBJ1-3; D unclear. The CDR3 length is 19 residues. Germline assignment: CDR1 SGDLS and CDR2 YYNGEE. The germline V and J ends were trimmed by 0 bases and 0 bases, with 19 bases remaining between them. The CDR3 DNA follows: TGTGCCAGCAGCGTAGGTACTGGGTGGGATCGCTACTCTGGAAACACCATATATTTT. As protein: CASSVGTGWDRYSGNTIYF. Together with reference TRBV9 and TRBJ1-3, the CDR3 gives the full variable domain: DSGVTQTPKHLITATGQRVTLRCSPRSGDLSVYWYQQSLDQGLQFLIQYYNGEERAKGNILERFSAQQFPDLHSELNLSSLELGDSALYFCASSVGTGWDRYSGNTIYFGEGSWLTVV.

This clone was detected only a few times. The chain has TRBV28 and TRBJ2-7, with no clear D. The CDR3 spans 15 residues. Trimming shortened V by 6 bases and J by 7 bases, and 22 bases separated the two germline ends. Germline CDR1 MDHEN, CDR2 SYDVKM. The CDR3 region has the DNA TGTGCCAGCAGGGACGGGCTCAGCCTATGGGGTGAGCAGTACTTC. Protein: CASRDGLSLWGEQYF.

This clone was found once. The CDR3 nucleotides are TGTGCCAGCAGTGAAGGTATCAATACGCAGTATTTT. Its protein is CASSEGINTQYF. The chain carries TRBV25-1 and TRBJ2-3; D is ambiguous. Germline-derived CDR1 and CDR2 are MGHDK and SYGVNS. V lost 2 bases and J lost 7, with 7 bases in between. The CDR3 consists of 12 residues.

DNA for the CDR3: TGTGCCAGCAGCGTAGTTGGGCCTCTAGATGAAAAACTGTTTTTT. Protein sequence: CASSVVGPLDEKLFF. The gene calls are TRBV9 and TRBJ1-4; D gene unclear. The CDR3 length is 15 residues. Trimming took off 0 bases at V and 6 bases at J, with 12 bases between the two ends. CDR1 and CDR2 from the germline V gene are SGDLS and YYNGEE.

The chain recombines TRBV27 with TRBJ1-1, with D unclear. From germline, CDR1 is MNHEY and CDR2 SMNVEV (reference sequence). This CDR3 is built from 15 residues. The V gene lost 6 bases and the J gene lost 1 base, with 15 bases spanning the gap. Here the CDR3 reads CASSLTRAGNTEAFF. For the CDR3, the DNA is TGTGCCAGCAGCTTAACGCGTGCTGGGAACACTGAAGCTTTCTTT.

The chain recombines TRBV5-6 with TRBJ1-4, with D tentatively TRBD1 (5 bases). Between the trimmed V and J ends, which lost 0 bases and 4 bases, there was a span of 7 bases. Per the germline V gene, CDR1 is SGHDT and CDR2 is YYEEEE. CDR3 length: 14 residues. CDR3: CASSLAGINEKLFF. For the CDR3, the DNA is TGTGCCAGCAGCTTGGCAGGGATTAATGAAAAACTGTTTTTT.

J is TRBJ2-3 and V is TRBV19; D possibly corresponds to TRBD1 (6 bases). V gave up 4 bases and J gave up 5 bases, with 25 bases separating them. The CDR3 covers 18 residues. Germline V gene sequence: CDR1 LNHDA, CDR2 SQIVND (reference sequence). The CDR3 reads CASSTPYQRQANQDTQYF. In nucleotides, the CDR3 is TGTGCCAGTAGTACCCCTTATCAACGACAGGCGAATCAAGATACGCAGTATTTT. The full variable domain, in which reference TRBV19 and TRBJ2-3 provide the parts outside the CDR3, is DGGITQSPKYLFRKEGQNVTLSCEQNLNHDAMYWYRQDPGQGLRLIYYSQIVNDFQKGDIAEGYSVSREKKESFPLTVTSAQKNPTAFYLCASSTPYQRQANQDTQYFGPGTRLTVL.

The gene calls are TRBV6-5 and TRBJ2-1, with D perhaps assigned TRBD1 or TRBD2 (5 bases each). The V and J ends lost 2 bases and 5 bases respectively, with 10 bases between them. The CDR3 runs 14 residues. Germline CDR1 is MNHEY and CDR2 is SVGAGI. The CDR3 loop reads CASSYGDEDNEQFF. Here the CDR3 DNA reads TGTGCCAGCAGTTACGGGGACGAGGACAATGAGCAGTTCTTC.

The V and J genes are TRBV5-6 and TRBJ1-1; D call uncertain. The V gene's germline CDR1 is SGHDT and CDR2 YYEEEE. V lost 3 bases, J lost 1 base, and 13 bases lay in between. CDR3 size: 15 residues. The CDR3 sequence: CASSSYPTSNTEAFF. In DNA form, the CDR3 reads TGTGCCAGCAGCTCTTATCCAACTTCGAACACTGAAGCTTTCTTT. The full variable domain, with the rest looked up from reference TRBV5-6 and TRBJ1-1, is DAGVTQSPTHLIKTRGQQVTLRCSPKSGHDTVSWYQQALGQGPQFIFQYYEEEERQRGNFPDRFSGHQFPNYSSELNVNALLLGDSALYLCASSSYPTSNTEAFFGQGTRLTVV.